These T cell receptor beta chains were read from a single sample in a study of early T cells in non-severe SARS-CoV-2 infection. TCRdb recomputed calls from the 5' RACE reads with MiXCR, one row per CDR3 protein. This sample has more than 45,000 distinct CDR3 sequences, with more than 5.5% found just once. Sample: whole blood, taken at baseline. The receptors come from an adult who was a healthcare worker with PCR-confirmed SARS-CoV-2 infection or an uninfected control (not recorded which). Both conserved end residues are part of each CDR3. D genes are given only for firm matches. Only part of the rows carry a size: once, few, many, or a class if the clone is expanded.

j_call v_call d_call clone_size cdr3_nt cdr3_aa
TRBJ2-3 TRBV20-1 - many TGCAGTGCTCTGAACCCGGACAGCATCACAGATACGCAGTATTTT CSALNPDSITDTQYF
TRBJ2-4 TRBV5-4 TRBD1 many TGTGCCAGCAGCTCAGGGGGAGCCAAAAACATTCAGTACTTC CASSSGGAKNIQYF
TRBJ2-1 TRBV12-3/TRBV12-4 TRBD2 - TGTGCCAGCAGTTTTGTGTCGAGCGGGAGAACCTACAATGAGCAGTTCTTC CASSFVSSGRTYNEQFF
TRBJ1-5 TRBV12-3/TRBV12-4 TRBD1 many TGTGCCAGCAGTTTTTTAGGGACAGGAGAAAATAGCAATCAGCCCCAGCATTTT CASSFLGTGENSNQPQHF
TRBJ1-2 TRBV7-2 TRBD1 few TGTGCCAGCAGCTTAGCGCCGGGACAGGGGGCCAACTATGGCTACACCTTC CASSLAPGQGANYGYTF
TRBJ2-7 TRBV7-8 TRBD2 - TGTGCCAGCAGCACCCGGACTAGCGGGAGCCGCTACGAGCAGTACTTC CASSTRTSGSRYEQYF
TRBJ2-1 TRBV7-7 - few TGTGCTAGCAGCCCCGATGGGGACTCCCGATCTGAGCAGTTCTTC CASSPDGDSRSEQFF
TRBJ1-4 TRBV25-1 TRBD1 many TGTGCCAGTACCGGGACAGGGGCCGGCGATAATGAAAAACTGTTTTTT CASTGTGAGDNEKLFF
TRBJ2-3 TRBV3-1 TRBD1 - TGTGCCAGCAGCCAAGAGCAGGGGGCCACAGATACGCAGTATTTT CASSQEQGATDTQYF
TRBJ2-3 TRBV18 - - TGTGCCAGCTCACCGGGAGATACGCAGTATTTT CASSPGDTQYF
TRBJ1-1 TRBV7-9 - few TGTGCCAGCAGCCCAATTCAGAACACTGAAGCTTTCTTT CASSPIQNTEAFF
TRBJ2-2 TRBV19 - many TGTGCCAGTAGTATAGATACACGGGAGTCCGGGGAGCTGTTTTTT CASSIDTRESGELFF
TRBJ2-7 TRBV19 - - TGTGCCAGTAGTATTGGCCCGACGACCTACGAGCAGTACTTC CASSIGPTTYEQYF